The 21 T cell receptor beta chains presented below share a single source sample, sequenced in a study of blood T cell repertoires in COVID-19. TCRdb keeps only in-frame clones here, not all; method: immunoSEQ multiplex PCR. The sample has 65,000 to 80,000 clones, 85% to 90% seen once. Sequenced: peripheral blood. The receptors shown here come from a middle-aged man with active COVID-19.

V usage is TRBV27 and J usage is TRBJ1-4; 7 bases agree with TRBD1. Per the germline V gene, CDR1 is MNHEY and CDR2 is SMNVEV (reference sequence). J lost 7 bases, V lost 11 bases, and 10 bases had no gene match. The CDR3 length is 13 residues. In nucleotides, the CDR3 is TGTGCCCCCGGACTCAGGGGGTCTGAAAAACTGTTTTTT. This gives the protein CAPGLRGSEKLFF.

The V gene is TRBV9, the J gene TRBJ2-7, with a possible D match to TRBD2 (7 bases). V was cut by 0 bases and J by 0 bases, with 10 bases left in between. This CDR3 is 15 amino acids long. The germline V gene has CDR1 SGDLS and CDR2 YYNGEE. CDR3 bases: TGTGCCAGCAGCGTAGGGGGGGGGCTCTCCTACGAGCAGTACTTC. It translates to CASSVGGGLSYEQYF.

This chain uses TRBV19 with TRBJ2-7, with D perhaps matching TRBD2 (6 bases). The CDR3 runs to 14 residues. V shed 2 bases and J shed 7 bases, with 15 bases lying between them. Looked up from germline, CDR1 is LNHDA and CDR2 is SQIVND (reference sequence). The CDR3 is CASSIQGGKGEQYF. The CDR3 nucleotides read TGTGCCAGTAGTATACAGGGAGGAAAAGGAGAGCAGTACTTC.

The chain employs TRBV5-1 and TRBJ2-2; D gene uncertain. CDR3 length: 13 amino acids. Germline CDR1 is SGHRS and CDR2 is YFSETQ. V lost 3 bases, J lost 5 bases, and 8 bases lay in between. DNA for the CDR3: TGCGCCAGCAGCTCCGGTCGGACCGGGGAGCTGTTTTTT. It yields the protein CASSSGRTGELFF.

This chain connects TRBV24-1 to TRBJ2-5; tentatively, D is TRBD1 (5 bases). The V end lost 3 bases, the J end lost 3 bases, and 13 bases lay between the germline ends. Germline V CDR1 and CDR2: KGHDR, SFDVKD. The CDR3 is made up of 15 amino acids. CDR3 region: CATSDLPAGKETQYF. The CDR3 DNA follows: TGTGCCACCAGTGATCTCCCGGCAGGGAAAGAGACCCAGTACTTC.

V gene TRBV6-2 or TRBV6-3 combines with J gene TRBJ2-5; 7 bases are a match to TRBD1. Germline CDR1 MNHEY, CDR2 SVGEGT. The CDR3 length is 14 residues. V dropped 5 bases and J dropped 1; count of bases not matched to a gene: 4. The CDR3 nucleotides are TGTGCCAGCAGTACCCGGGACAGCCAAGAGACCCAGTACTTC. Amino acid sequence: CASSTRDSQETQYF.

The genes are TRBV9 and TRBJ2-5, with 7 bases lining up with TRBD1. Per germline, CDR1 SGDLS and CDR2 YYNGEE. This CDR3 has 15 amino acids. The V segment lost 3 bases and the J segment 4 bases; nucleotides outside the gene matches: 9. The CDR3 loop reads CASSGAGTVGETQYF. CDR3 in DNA: TGTGCCAGCAGCGGAGCCGGGACAGTCGGAGAGACCCAGTACTTC. Drawing the rest from reference TRBV9 and TRBJ2-5, the complete variable domain is DSGVTQTPKHLITATGQRVTLRCSPRSGDLSVYWYQQSLDQGLQFLIQYYNGEERAKGNILERFSAQQFPDLHSELNLSSLELGDSALYFCASSGAGTVGETQYFGPGTRLLVL.

The chain recombines TRBV18 with TRBJ2-1, with 10 bases lining up with TRBD2. With V trimmed by 5 bases and J by 4 bases, 5 bases remained unmatched. Germline V gene data show CDR1 as KGHSH and CDR2 as LQKENI. This CDR3 has 15 residues. The CDR3 region has the DNA TGTGCCAGCTCATCCGTAGCGGGGGGTTACAATGAGCAGTTCTTC. It codes for CASSSVAGGYNEQFF.

The chain couples TRBV7-9 to TRBJ1-4, with 7 bases fitting TRBD1. Per germline, CDR1 SEHNR and CDR2 FQNEAQ (reference sequence). The CDR3 is 15 amino acids. V gave up 8 bases and J gave up 2 bases; unmatched junction bases: 8. The CDR3 loop is CASLVRDSTNEKLFF. The CDR3, as DNA: TGTGCCAGCCTAGTAAGGGACAGCACTAATGAAAAACTGTTTTTT. Together with reference TRBV7-9 and TRBJ1-4, the CDR3 gives the full variable domain: DTGVSQNPRHKITKRGQNVTFRCDPISEHNRLYWYRQTLGQGPEFLTYFQNEAQLEKSRLLSDRFSAERPKGSFSTLEIQRTEQGDSAMYLCASLVRDSTNEKLFFGSGTQLSVL.

The chain joins TRBV11-3 to TRBJ2-5; weak D call: TRBD2 (5 bases). V dropped 5 bases and J dropped 7 bases, with 14 bases sitting between them. The CDR3 loop spans 13 amino acids. The germline gives CDR1 SGHNT, CDR2 YENEEA. CDR3 loop: CASSLDSEGTQYF. The DNA of the CDR3 is TGTGCCAGCAGCCTTGACTCTGAGGGGACCCAGTACTTC.

The chain recombines TRBV3-1 (or the pseudogene TRBV3-2) with TRBJ1-1; no firm D call. V lost 1 base and J lost 13, with 19 bases in between. Germline loops: CDR1 LGHDT, CDR2 YNNKEL (reference sequence). There are 14 residues in the CDR3. CDR3 sequence reads: CASSQAPVNDEVFF. The CDR3 DNA follows: TGTGCCAGCAGCCAAGCACCAGTTAATGATGAGGTTTTCTTT.

Notes on this clone: One end of the junction varies from germline; a read error may be responsible. This chain links TRBV28 with TRBJ1-6; D might be TRBD1 (6 bases). In germline, CDR1 is MDHEN, CDR2 SYDVKM. The CDR3 is made up of 16 amino acids. The CDR3 loop is CASSLRGGSYNSPLHF. The CDR3, as DNA: TGTGCCAGTAGTTTAAGGGGGGGCTCCTATAATTCACCCCTCCACTTT.

The J gene is TRBJ2-3, the V gene TRBV12-5; possibly TRBD2 for D (6 bases). Trimming removed 1 base from V and 4 bases from J, with 18 bases in between. The CDR3 is 17 amino acids. Germline CDR1 is LGHNT and CDR2 is FRNRAP. In nucleotides, the CDR3 is TGTGCTAGTGGTTTGGGCCTATCAGGGAGGAGCGCAGATACGCAGTATTTT. It specifies CASGLGLSGRSADTQYF.

This chain links TRBV7-9 with TRBJ1-4; weak D call: TRBD1 (5 bases). V was cut by 3 bases and J by 3 bases, with 11 bases left in between. In germline, CDR1 is SEHNR, CDR2 FQNEAQ (reference sequence). The CDR3 totals 15 residues. The CDR3 DNA sequence: TGTGCCAGCAGCTTTCAGGGTCCGTCTAATGAAAAACTGTTTTTT. Protein: CASSFQGPSNEKLFF.

V usage is TRBV27 and J usage is TRBJ1-2, with 7 bases lining up with TRBD1. Germline CDR1 MNHEY, CDR2 SMNVEV (reference sequence). CDR3 size: 14 residues. V shed 8 bases, J shed 0 bases, and the junction held 6 bases outside the gene matches. The CDR3 loop is CASGLQGPNYGYTF. CDR3 DNA sequence: TGTGCCAGCGGCCTACAGGGGCCTAACTATGGCTACACCTTC.

J is TRBJ1-2 and V is TRBV7-8, with D perhaps TRBD1 (6 bases). Deletions cut 5 bases from V and 5 bases from J, with 18 bases between. Germline CDR1 SGHVS, CDR2 FQNEAQ. The CDR3 sequence is 15 residues long. Written as DNA, the CDR3 is TGTGCCAGCAGCGCAAACAGGGACGCAGGTTATGGCTACACCTTC. Translated: CASSANRDAGYGYTF.

This clone was counted between two and nine times. The rearrangement links TRBV6-2 or TRBV6-3 to TRBJ2-3, with 11 bases identical to TRBD2. With 2 bases clipped from V and 0 bases from J, the junction kept 10 bases outside the gene matches. CDR3 length equals 19 residues. Germline-derived CDR1 and CDR2 are MNHEY and SVGEGT. This CDR3 reads CASSYSGLAGGYSTDTQYF. The CDR3 nucleotides are TGTGCCAGCAGTTACAGTGGTCTAGCGGGGGGATATAGCACAGATACGCAGTATTTT.

This rearrangement joins TRBV30 to TRBJ2-7; D may be TRBD1 (5 bases). This CDR3 has 15 residues. Looked up from germline, CDR1 is GTSNPN and CDR2 is SVGIG (reference sequence). Trimming cost V 4 bases and J 7 bases, with 23 bases left between them. CDR3: CAWTKEVGRVREQYF. The CDR3 DNA follows: TGTGCCTGGACGAAAGAGGTGGGCAGGGTGAGGGAGCAGTACTTC.

The chain employs TRBV6-6 and TRBJ1-6; a weak D match, TRBD1 (6 bases). The V gene lost 2 bases and the J gene lost 8 bases, with 13 bases spanning the gap. Germline values: CDR1 MNHNY, CDR2 SVGAGI (reference sequence). The CDR3 runs 15 residues. The CDR3 loop is CASSYGSRGDSPLHF. DNA for the CDR3: TGTGCCAGCAGTTACGGATCCAGGGGCGATTCACCCCTCCACTTT.

V and J are TRBV19 and TRBJ1-5; 8 nucleotides agree with TRBD1. In germline, CDR1 is LNHDA, CDR2 SQIVND (reference sequence). The CDR3 has 15 residues. Losses at the gene ends were 0 bases for V and 6 bases for J; bases not matched to a gene: 4. The CDR3 DNA follows: TGTGCCAGTAGTATAGAAGGACAGGGTCGTCAGCCCCAGCATTTT. It encodes CASSIEGQGRQPQHF.

The chain employs TRBV4-1 and TRBJ2-1; TRBD1 is a possible D gene (5 bases). Germline V gene data show CDR1 as MGHRA and CDR2 as YSYEKL. The CDR3 spans 18 residues. Between the trimmed V and J ends, which lost 0 bases and 1 base, there was a span of 16 bases. The CDR3 reads CASSQDSRQIGSYNEQFF. CDR3 coding DNA: TGCGCCAGCAGCCAAGATAGTAGACAGATCGGATCCTACAATGAGCAGTTCTTC.